This note documents a single T cell receptor (beta chain) sequence. What this receptor recognizes is not known. Base-call qualities are not available, and no considerably larger clone is one nucleotide away. Per the publication, the treatment or condition label means: live attenuated yellow fever vaccine strain. PBMCs were isolated from peripheral blood using a standard Ficoll-Paque protocol. Dynabeads CD4 and CD8 positive selection kits were used to isolate the CD4 and CD8 T-cell fractions. TriZol was used to extract RNA from bulk PBMCs, CD4 and CD8 fractions, and dextramer-positive and dextramer-negative fractions. TCR cDNA was synthesized by 5'RACE template switching, which introduced a universal primer site and unique molecular identifiers. cDNA synthesis was primed from both the TCR alpha and TCR beta constant segments. Library amplification used two PCR steps, and the second PCR step added sample barcodes and sequencing adapters. Sequencing of libraries was done on Illumina HiSeq 2500 (2x100 bp) or NovaSeq (2x150 bp). From the authors' description of their analysis: Demultiplexing of reads and collapsing into UMI consensus sequences were performed with MIGEC, and V(D)J alignment was carried out with MiXCR. Vaccine-responding clonotypes were identified with edgeR using replicate PBMC samples, with FDR below 0.01 and a log2 fold change above 5 up to day 15 being required. CD4 or CD8 identity was assigned to each bulk clonotype according to whether the clonotype was present at higher abundance in the sequenced CD4 repertoire or the sequenced CD8 repertoire. Using fastp at Q25 and MiXCR, TCRdb reprocessed the public reads and kept productive beta chains. Every entry covers one CDR3 protein and lists the most common genes and DNA from its rows. TCRdb assigned the V and J calls; the authors' analysis was not used. Recorded for this sample are roughly 260,000 distinct CDR3 sequences; 10% to 15% of them occurred a single time. The ten most abundant clones make up 0.4% to 0.65% of the sample.

The data are from a study of T cells after yellow fever vaccination (dated by TCRdb to the late 2010s). Study-level background: The SMART-Seq v4 Ultra Low Input RNA kit was used to prepare libraries from fractions with low cell numbers. To follow T-cell clones before and after primary and booster YFV17D yellow fever vaccination, bulk TCR alpha and beta repertoires were sequenced over time. Two healthy male donors, one aged 18 to 30 and one aged 30 to 39 years, made up the cohort. Blood was collected at multiple timepoints before and after primary and secondary immunization, and bulk PBMC replicates and cell subsets were isolated.

The paper as a whole reports these results and caveats: Computational filtering was required because FACS-sorted repertoires could contain abundant contaminating clonotypes from the bulk population. The secondary T-cell response was found to be weaker but faster than the primary response, with a peak reached on day 5 rather than on day 15. The study included only two donors, which limits how far the findings can be generalized. A small share of clonotypes was detected in both CD4 and CD8 compartments, with the overlap likely arising from convergent recombination. After the booster, most of the clones that had expanded following primary vaccination were detected again (roughly 96% of CD4 and roughly 88% of CD8), which suggests that memory was broadly maintained.

Sequences MNHEY (CDR1) and SMNVEV (CDR2) are obtained from the germline V gene (reference sequence). From the cysteine up to the phenylalanine, the CDR3 has a length of 13 residues. The kept DNA is CDR3 alone, 39 bases in frame from the first base. At the junction V is shortened by 2 bases and J by 7 bases, with 11 bases in between. The starting material was CD4+ T cells sorted from PBMCs, obtained 45 days after the yellow fever booster vaccination. This clonotype was sampled from a man aged 25 to 45 who received the YFV17D yellow fever vaccine. The sequence joins TRBV27 to TRBJ2-5; a tentative D call is TRBD2 (5 bases match). This receptor carries the CDR3 CASSLNTEGTQYF. The DNA sequence is as follows: TGTGCCAGCAGTTTAAATACCGAGGGGACCCAGTACTTC.